The rows below give T cell receptor beta chains drawn from one sample of a study of blood T cell repertoires in COVID-19. The data were produced by immunoSEQ multiplex PCR, yet TCRdb's version contains in-frame clones alone and is incomplete. The data show about 120,000 clones, with roughly 80% seen just once and around 5.9% held by the top ten. Sequenced: peripheral blood. The receptor set was obtained from a man aged 70 or older with acute or convalescent COVID-19. Both conserved end residues are part of each CDR3. The D gene is left open where the match is weak. Clone size is given for some rows only: seen once, a few or many times, or a class if the clone is expanded.

-	TRBV19	TRBJ2-4	TRBD1	TGTGCCAGTAGTATAGATCCAGGGGGCGCCGTCAAAAACATTCAGTACTTC	CASSIDPGGAVKNIQYF
few	TRBV4-2	TRBJ2-1	-	TGTGCCAGCAGCCAAGGGAGCTCCTACAATGAGCAGTTCTTC	CASSQGSSYNEQFF
-	TRBV7-3	TRBJ2-3	TRBD2	TGTGCCAGCAGCTTAGGGCTAGCGGATGGGGATACGCAGTATTTT	CASSLGLADGDTQYF
-	TRBV3-1/TRBV3-2	TRBJ1-6	-	TGTGCCAGCAGCCAAGTACAGGGTGGCTCCTATAATTCACCCCTCCACTTT	CASSQVQGGSYNSPLHF
-	TRBV9	TRBJ2-5	-	TGTGCCAGCAGCGTAGGCGGGGGCTGGCAAGAGACCCAGTACTTC	CASSVGGGWQETQYF
-	TRBV5-1	TRBJ2-3	-	TGCGCCAGCAGCACCACCGGGATCACAGATACGCAGTATTTT	CASSTTGITDTQYF
once	TRBV29-1	TRBJ2-7	TRBD1	TGCAGCGTCATGCGGGGACAGGGGAACGAGCAGTACTTC	CSVMRGQGNEQYF
-	TRBV2	TRBJ1-2	TRBD1	TGTGCCAGCAGAGGGGGCAGGGCGGCCGCCACCTTC	CASRGGRAAATF
-	TRBV25-1	TRBJ2-3	TRBD2	TGTGCCAGCAGTGAACCCAACCAGCGGGGGTCGGGTACGCAGTATTTT	CASSEPNQRGSGTQYF
-	TRBV21-1	TRBJ1-2	-	TGTGCCAGCAGCAAAGGAAGCAGGCACTATGGCTACACCTTC	CASSKGSRHYGYTF
-	TRBV29-1	TRBJ1-1	-	TGCAGGCCCGGGCAGGGGCGAAAAAATTGGATGAACACTGAAGCTTTCTTT	CRPGQGRKNWMNTEAFF
few	TRBV28	TRBJ2-7	TRBD1	TGTGCCAGCAGTTCTTCCGGACAGGGGGCCAACGAGCAGTACTTC	CASSSSGQGANEQYF
-	TRBV6-5	TRBJ1-4	-	TGTGCCAGCAGTCGGGGAGGACAAACTGAAAAACTGTTTTTT	CASSRGGQTEKLFF
-	TRBV30	TRBJ2-7	-	TGTGCCTATTCGACCGGGGACTCGGCCTCCTACGAGCAGTACTTC	CAYSTGDSASYEQYF